These 25 T cell receptor beta chains came from one sample sequenced in a study of blood T cell repertoires in COVID-19. Data came from immunoSEQ multiplex PCR; TCRdb stores just in-frame clones and leaves some out. The sample has roughly 150,000 clones; roughly 85% are singletons. Sequenced: PBMCs or T cells enriched from blood (not recorded which). The receptors derive from a man aged 55 to 70 who had recovered from COVID-19.

V usage is TRBV3-1 (or the pseudogene TRBV3-2) and J usage is TRBJ1-1; D possibly corresponds to TRBD1 (5 bases). This CDR3 has 13 residues. CDR1 LGHDT and CDR2 YNNKEL come from the germline V gene (reference sequence). V lost 3 bases, J lost 4 bases, and 9 bases lay in between. CDR3 bases: TGTGCCAGCAGCCACGGGGGTCCCACTGAAGCTTTCTTT. Protein product: CASSHGGPTEAFF.

This chain uses TRBV5-1 with TRBJ2-1; 7 bases match TRBD1. Germline trimming cut 1 base from V and 5 bases from J; bases unmatched to any gene: 9. This CDR3 region has 16 residues. The germline V gene has CDR1 SGHRS and CDR2 YFSETQ. The CDR3: CASSLFVRQGNNEQFF. CDR3 coding DNA: TGCGCCAGCAGCTTGTTTGTCAGACAGGGCAACAATGAGCAGTTCTTC.

V usage is TRBV2 and J usage is TRBJ2-5; TRBD1 agrees at 7 bases. Germline trimming cut 2 bases from V and 2 bases from J; bases unmatched to any gene: 8. The CDR3 sequence is 16 residues long. Germline V CDR1 and CDR2: SNHLY, FYNNEI. DNA for the CDR3: TGTGCCAGCAGTGAATCAGGGGGTACTTTTCAAGAGACCCAGTACTTC. Translation gives CASSESGGTFQETQYF.

This clone was detected only once. V gene TRBV2 combines with J gene TRBJ2-3, with 9 nucleotides matching TRBD2. Germline V CDR1 and CDR2: SNHLY, FYNNEI. The CDR3 extends over 14 amino acids. After removal of 8 bases from V and 1 base from J, the junction contained 4 bases not matched to a gene. The CDR3 DNA is TGTGCCAGCCCACAGCGGGGGGGCACAGATACGCAGTATTTT. As protein: CASPQRGGTDTQYF.

The chain combines TRBV2 with TRBJ2-1, with no clear D. In germline, CDR1 is SNHLY, CDR2 FYNNEI. The CDR3 consists of 12 residues. V was shortened by 4 bases and J by 4 bases, with 5 bases between the two germline ends. CDR3 residues: CASSVEYNEQFF. CDR3 DNA sequence: TGTGCCAGCAGTGTAGAGTACAATGAGCAGTTCTTC.

This chain joins TRBV3-1 (or the pseudogene TRBV3-2) and TRBJ2-5; the match to TRBD1 covers 7 bases. The V gene's germline CDR1 is LGHDT and CDR2 YNNKEL (reference sequence). The CDR3 has 15 amino acids. The V segment lost 0 bases and the J segment 9 bases; nucleotides outside the gene matches: 10. This CDR3 reads CASSQETGWPAAQYF. In nucleotides, the CDR3 is TGTGCCAGCAGCCAAGAGACAGGGTGGCCGGCGGCCCAGTACTTC.

As to this clone: The same CDR3 also results from other DNA sequences found in this sample. The chain employs TRBV9 and TRBJ1-5; D may be TRBD1 (5 bases). This CDR3 region has 13 residues. V lost 0 bases and J lost 5, with 6 bases in between. Germline-derived CDR1 and CDR2 are SGDLS and YYNGEE. CDR3 sequence: CASSVGRDQPQHF. CDR3 DNA: TGTGCCAGCAGCGTAGGCAGGGATCAGCCCCAGCATTTT.

The rearrangement uses TRBV29-1 and TRBJ2-5, with 7 bases fitting TRBD1. Germline CDR1 SQVTM, CDR2 ANQGSEA. V was pared by 3 bases and J by 0 bases, with 1 base of the junction left unmatched. The CDR3 runs 13 residues. DNA for the CDR3: TGCAGCGTTGACAGGGGGTACCAAGAGACCCAGTACTTC. Translated: CSVDRGYQETQYF.

This chain links TRBV19 with TRBJ2-7; TRBD1 matches 10 bases. The V gene end was trimmed by 3 bases and the J gene end by 6 bases; junction bases not matched to a gene: 8. CDR1 and CDR2 (germline): LNHDA, SQIVND (reference sequence). The CDR3 contains 15 residues. CDR3 sequence: CASSMTGGAAGEQYF. The CDR3 region has the DNA TGTGCCAGTAGTATGACAGGGGGCGCAGCGGGCGAGCAGTACTTC.

CDR3 amino acids: CATSEGLAGDHEQFF. The CDR3 DNA reads TGTGCCACCAGTGAAGGACTAGCGGGAGACCATGAGCAGTTCTTC. The rearrangement links TRBV24-1 to TRBJ2-1; 13 bases are a match to TRBD2. The length of the CDR3 is 15 residues. Germline V lookup: CDR1 KGHDR, CDR2 SFDVKD. V was clipped by 4 bases and J by 8 bases; unmatched bases: 4.

V usage is TRBV5-1 and J usage is TRBJ2-6, with 11 bases aligning to TRBD1. The CDR3 extends over 19 amino acids. V shed 3 bases, J shed 2 bases, and the junction held 10 bases outside the gene matches. In germline, CDR1 is SGHRS, CDR2 YFSETQ. This CDR3 is CASSWNSGTGGTGANVLTF. The CDR3, as DNA: TGCGCCAGCAGCTGGAATTCCGGGACAGGGGGTACTGGGGCCAACGTCCTGACTTTC.

The CDR3 spells CASSVVPQDRGYGYTF. In DNA, the CDR3 is TGTGCCAGCAGCGTAGTACCCCAGGACAGGGGGTATGGCTACACCTTC. This chain links TRBV9 with TRBJ1-2, with 10 nucleotides matching TRBD1. J was trimmed by 5 bases and V by 0 bases; bases with no gene match: 7. Germline V gene lookup returns CDR1 SGDLS and CDR2 YYNGEE. The CDR3 is 16 residues long. Looking up the rest from reference TRBV9 and TRBJ1-2 gives the full variable domain: DSGVTQTPKHLITATGQRVTLRCSPRSGDLSVYWYQQSLDQGLQFLIQYYNGEERAKGNILERFSAQQFPDLHSELNLSSLELGDSALYFCASSVVPQDRGYGYTFGSGTRLTVV.

This clone has a count of ten or more. The chain has TRBV4-1 and TRBJ1-4, with D unresolved. The CDR3 has 15 amino acids. V gave up 0 bases and J gave up 5 bases, with 10 bases separating them. The germline V gene encodes CDR1 MGHRA and CDR2 YSYEKL. The CDR3 is CASSQEVVGNEKLFF. CDR3 in DNA: TGCGCCAGCAGCCAAGAGGTTGTGGGCAATGAAAAACTGTTTTTT.

This clone was observed a few times. The rearrangement joins TRBV28 to TRBJ2-7; D is unclear. The V end lost 5 bases, the J end lost 0 bases, and 11 bases lay between the germline ends. Germline assignment: CDR1 MDHEN and CDR2 SYDVKM. The CDR3 is 14 residues long. CDR3 loop: CASSVYSSSYEQYF. The CDR3 DNA reads as TGTGCCAGCAGTGTTTACAGCAGCTCCTACGAGCAGTACTTC.

This clone is a singleton in its sample. The chain uses TRBV7-2 and TRBJ2-7; 10 bases map to TRBD2. The germline gives CDR1 SGHTA, CDR2 FQGNSA. The CDR3 covers 16 residues. V was pared by 2 bases and J by 4 bases, with 8 bases of the junction left unmatched. The CDR3 nucleotides read TGTGCCAGCAGCTTACTAGCGGGGGACACAGGGTACGAGCAGTACTTC. Residues: CASSLLAGDTGYEQYF.

The chain employs TRBV18 and TRBJ2-7; 7 bases map to TRBD2. Losses at the gene ends were 0 bases for V and 3 bases for J; bases not matched to a gene: 5. This CDR3 has 15 amino acids. Germline CDR1 and CDR2: KGHSH and LQKENI. The DNA of the CDR3 is TGTGCCAGCTCACCACCGGGAGGGGACTTCTACGAGCAGTACTTC. Its translation is CASSPPGGDFYEQYF.

The chain recombines TRBV28 with TRBJ2-7; possibly TRBD1 for D (6 bases). CDR3 length: 15 amino acids. The germline gives CDR1 MDHEN, CDR2 SYDVKM. The germline V and J ends were trimmed by 7 bases and 0 bases, with 16 bases remaining between them. CDR3 sequence reads: CASTNSGHFSYEQYF. The CDR3 DNA follows: TGTGCCAGCACAAACTCGGGACATTTCTCCTACGAGCAGTACTTC.

The V gene is TRBV2, the J gene TRBJ1-6, with D maybe TRBD1 (5 bases). The CDR3 extends over 15 amino acids. CDR1 and CDR2 (germline): SNHLY, FYNNEI. Trimming pared 1 base from V and 3 bases from J, leaving 7 bases between. The CDR3 loop reads CASSEEGIYNSPLHF. The CDR3 bases are TGTGCCAGCAGTGAAGAGGGGATCTATAATTCACCCCTCCACTTT. The entire variable domain, with the rest obtained from reference TRBV2 and TRBJ1-6, is as follows: EPEVTQTPSHQVTQMGQEVILRCVPISNHLYFYWYRQILGQKVEFLVSFYNNEISEKSEIFDDQFSVERPDGSNFTLKIRSTKLEDSAMYFCASSEEGIYNSPLHFGNGTRLTVT.

The chain links TRBV24-1 to TRBJ1-2; 8 bases line up with TRBD1. This CDR3 is built from 13 residues. V lost 2 bases, J lost 6 bases, and 1 base stayed unmatched. The germline gives CDR1 KGHDR, CDR2 SFDVKD. The CDR3 coding sequence is TGTGCCACCAGTGATTGGACAGGGAATGGCTACACCTTC. It encodes CATSDWTGNGYTF.

This clone showed up just a few times. The gene calls are TRBV6-5 and TRBJ1-1; 9 bases are shared with TRBD1. V gave up 0 bases and J gave up 5 bases; unmatched junction bases: 4. Germline CDR1 and CDR2: MNHEY and SVGAGI. The CDR3 is 15 residues long. The CDR3 is CASSYSRGQGTEAFF. The DNA for the CDR3 is TGTGCCAGCAGTTACTCGAGAGGACAGGGGACTGAAGCTTTCTTT.

This chain joins TRBV25-1 and TRBJ2-5; D is uncertain. The CDR3 is made up of 12 amino acids. Trimming took off 2 bases at V and 5 bases at J, with 6 bases between the two ends. Germline CDR1 and CDR2: MGHDK and SYGVNS. The CDR3 here is CASSERFETQYF. As DNA, the CDR3 is TGTGCCAGCAGTGAACGTTTTGAGACCCAGTACTTC.

This clone came up once. The gene calls are TRBV28 and TRBJ1-4; D remains unclear. Germline-derived CDR1 and CDR2 are MDHEN and SYDVKM. Deletions cut 3 bases from V and 7 bases from J, with 9 bases between. There are 13 residues in the CDR3. The CDR3 nucleotides read TGTGCCAGCAGTTTCCCCTCGTCTGAAAAACTGTTTTTT. Protein: CASSFPSSEKLFF.

The chain is built from TRBV5-1 and TRBJ2-3; possible D gene TRBD1, 6 bases. CDR3 length: 17 residues. Per germline, CDR1 SGHRS and CDR2 YFSETQ. V was shortened by 0 bases and J by 0 bases, with 14 bases between the two germline ends. This CDR3 reads CASSLGVDRASTDTQYF. The CDR3 nucleotides are TGCGCCAGCAGCTTGGGGGTGGACAGAGCTAGCACAGATACGCAGTATTTT.

The chain employs TRBV6-5 and TRBJ1-2; D gene ambiguous. Germline CDR1 reads MNHEY; CDR2 reads SVGAGI. There are 14 residues in the CDR3. V lost 0 bases to trimming and J lost 4 bases, with 9 bases between them. CDR3 residues: CASSYSRSVYGYTF. CDR3 nucleotide sequence: TGTGCCAGCAGTTACTCGCGATCTGTCTATGGCTACACCTTC.

The chain employs TRBV9 and TRBJ1-3, with D perhaps TRBD1 (5 bases). Germline-derived CDR1 and CDR2 are SGDLS and YYNGEE. The CDR3 contains 16 residues. The V and J ends lost 0 bases and 4 bases respectively, with 14 bases between them. CDR3 loop: CASSVGGLLKGNTIYF. CDR3 DNA sequence: TGTGCCAGCAGCGTAGGGGGACTCCTCAAAGGAAACACCATATATTTT. Complete variable domain (other parts from reference TRBV9 and TRBJ1-3): DSGVTQTPKHLITATGQRVTLRCSPRSGDLSVYWYQQSLDQGLQFLIQYYNGEERAKGNILERFSAQQFPDLHSELNLSSLELGDSALYFCASSVGGLLKGNTIYFGEGSWLTVV.